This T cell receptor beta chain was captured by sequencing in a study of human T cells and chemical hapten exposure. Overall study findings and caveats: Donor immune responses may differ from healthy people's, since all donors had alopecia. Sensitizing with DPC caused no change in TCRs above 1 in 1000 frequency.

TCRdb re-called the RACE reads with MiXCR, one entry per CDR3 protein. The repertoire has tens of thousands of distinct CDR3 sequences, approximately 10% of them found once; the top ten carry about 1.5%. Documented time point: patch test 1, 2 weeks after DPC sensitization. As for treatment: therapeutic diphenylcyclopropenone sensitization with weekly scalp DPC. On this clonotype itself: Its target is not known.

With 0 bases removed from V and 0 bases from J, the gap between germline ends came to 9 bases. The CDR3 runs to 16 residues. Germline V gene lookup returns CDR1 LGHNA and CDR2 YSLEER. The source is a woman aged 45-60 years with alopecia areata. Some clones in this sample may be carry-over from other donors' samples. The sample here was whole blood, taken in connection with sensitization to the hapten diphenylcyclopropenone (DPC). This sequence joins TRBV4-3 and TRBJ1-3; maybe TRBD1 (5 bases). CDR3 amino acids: CASSQEGALSGNTIYF. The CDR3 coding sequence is TGCGCCAGCAGCCAAGAAGGGGCGCTCTCTGGAAACACCATATATTTT.